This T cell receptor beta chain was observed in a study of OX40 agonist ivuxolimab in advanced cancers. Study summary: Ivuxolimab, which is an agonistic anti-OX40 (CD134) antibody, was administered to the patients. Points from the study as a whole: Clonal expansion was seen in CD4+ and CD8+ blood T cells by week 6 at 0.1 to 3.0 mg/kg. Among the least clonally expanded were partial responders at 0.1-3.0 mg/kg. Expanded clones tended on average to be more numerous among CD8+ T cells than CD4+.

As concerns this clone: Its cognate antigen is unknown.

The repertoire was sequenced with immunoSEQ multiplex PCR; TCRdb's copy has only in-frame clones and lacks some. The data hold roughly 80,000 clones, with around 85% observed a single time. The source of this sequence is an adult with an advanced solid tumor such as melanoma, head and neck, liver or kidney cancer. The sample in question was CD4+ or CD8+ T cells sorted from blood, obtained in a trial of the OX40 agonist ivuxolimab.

CDR3 bases: TGTGCCAGCAGTAGAGGGCAGGGGCGCCACAATGAGCAGTTCTTC. Its protein product is CASSRGQGRHNEQFF. This chain joins TRBV27 and TRBJ2-1; tentatively, D is TRBD1 (6 bases). This CDR3 region has 15 residues. CDR1 and CDR2 (germline): MNHEY, SMNVEV (reference sequence). Between the trimmed V and J ends, which lost 5 bases and 5 bases, there was a span of 16 bases.